Given below is one TCR beta chain in context. The antigen is undetermined. The sample comes from a study of T cell responses to AZD1222 COVID-19 vaccine. Study-level points and caveats: Donors skewed white British and female; clonal diversity was possibly underestimated. Seropositive at baseline were only a handful of AZD1222 recipients. Spike-wide coverage was observed for vaccine-associated CD4 TCRs, with dominant responses at 160-218 and 743-854.

Libraries were prepared by immunoSEQ multiplex PCR; TCRdb keeps only in-frame clonotypes and omits some of them. The sample has around 150,000 clones; approximately 91% are singletons. The germline V gene encodes CDR1 WNHNN and CDR2 SYGVQD (reference sequence). V lost 7 bases, J lost 1 base, and 10 bases lay in between. The CDR3 extends over 13 amino acids. The sample in question was peripheral blood, obtained 28 days after the second AZD1222 dose. The rearrangement uses TRBV10-1 and TRBJ1-1; D is uncertain. The TCR sequence derives from an adult who received the AZD1222 COVID-19 vaccine. Written as DNA, the CDR3 is TGCGCCAGCACCATATCCGCGAACACTGAAGCTTTCTTT. Its translation is CASTISANTEAFF.